The TCR beta chain described here comes from a study of blood T cell repertoires in COVID-19. Produced via immunoSEQ multiplex PCR; TCRdb's table is partial and in-frame only. This table has about 400,000 clones, approximately 85% appearing once. The receptor comes from a woman aged 40 to 50 with acute COVID-19. The specimen sequenced was PBMCs or T cells enriched from blood (not recorded which).

The CDR3 is CASSGRGTYEQYF. DNA for the CDR3: TGTGCCAGCAGTGGCAGGGGAACTTACGAGCAGTACTTC. The chain recombines TRBV2 with TRBJ2-7; tentative D call: TRBD1 (6 bases). Between the trimmed V and J ends, which lost 4 bases and 4 bases, there was a span of 11 bases. This CDR3 contains 13 residues. Germline V gene lookup returns CDR1 SNHLY and CDR2 FYNNEI.